Listed below are T cell receptor beta chains from one sample, sequenced in a study of blood T cell repertoires in COVID-19. Sequencing used immunoSEQ multiplex PCR; TCRdb keeps in-frame clones, though not all of them. The table has 250,000 to 400,000 clones, 70% to 90% seen once. The sequenced sample consisted of peripheral blood. The receptors originated from a woman in her 30s with COVID-19, enrolled during active disease. Both conserved end residues are part of each CDR3. Fields, in order: D gene, clone size, J gene, V gene, CDR3 DNA, CDR3 protein. D genes are given only for firm matches. The size field is filled for only some rows; it gives once, few, many or a size class.

D: .
size: .
J: TRBJ2-7
V: TRBV7-8
DNA: TGTGCCAGCAGCTTAGGGAGAGGCTACGAGCAGTACTTC
CDR3: CASSLGRGYEQYF

D: TRBD1
size: .
J: TRBJ1-5
V: TRBV6-6
DNA: TGTGCCAGCCGACAGGGGGATCAGCCCCAGCATTTT
CDR3: CASRQGDQPQHF

D: .
size: .
J: TRBJ1-5
V: TRBV7-9
DNA: TGTGCCAGCAGCCCCTCCGATCAGCCCCAGCATTTT
CDR3: CASSPSDQPQHF

D: TRBD1
size: .
J: TRBJ2-3
V: TRBV27
DNA: TGTGCCAGCAGTTTATTCCCCGACAGGGCGACCACAGATACGCAGTATTTT
CDR3: CASSLFPDRATTDTQYF

D: TRBD1
size: few
J: TRBJ1-5
V: TRBV4-2
DNA: TGTGCCAGCAGCCATCACCTTGACAGGGTCGATCAGCCCCAGCATTTT
CDR3: CASSHHLDRVDQPQHF

D: .
size: .
J: TRBJ1-2
V: TRBV3-1/TRBV3-2
DNA: TGTGCCAGCAGCCGATCGCAGGGGCGCTATGGCTACACCTTC
CDR3: CASSRSQGRYGYTF

D: TRBD1
size: .
J: TRBJ1-4
V: TRBV28
DNA: TGTGCCAGCACCCGGGACAGGGGGAATGAAAAACTGTTTTTT
CDR3: CASTRDRGNEKLFF

D: .
size: .
J: TRBJ1-4
V: TRBV19
DNA: TGTGCCACCTCGTCGCGGGGTGAAAAACTGTTTTTT
CDR3: CATSSRGEKLFF

D: TRBD1
size: .
J: TRBJ1-6
V: TRBV5-5
DNA: TGTGCCAGCAGCTCCGCCACAGGGGATGGTTCACCCCTCCACTTT
CDR3: CASSSATGDGSPLHF

D: .
size: .
J: TRBJ2-4
V: TRBV4-1
DNA: TGCGCCAGCAGCCAAGGAGACGGGAGAAAAGGAGCAGCCAAAAACATTCAGTACTTC
CDR3: CASSQGDGRKGAAKNIQYF

D: TRBD1
size: few
J: TRBJ1-3
V: TRBV5-1
DNA: TGCGCCAGCTCCCCGGGACAGGGTGGAAACACCATATATTTT
CDR3: CASSPGQGGNTIYF

D: TRBD1
size: .
J: TRBJ1-1
V: TRBV2
DNA: TGTGCCAGCAGTGCCTCAGGGGGAACTGAAGCTTTCTTT
CDR3: CASSASGGTEAFF

D: .
size: .
J: TRBJ2-7
V: TRBV30
DNA: TGTGCCTGGAGTGTGAGGGACAATTACGAGCAGTACTTC
CDR3: CAWSVRDNYEQYF

D: TRBD2
size: .
J: TRBJ2-3
V: TRBV2
DNA: TGTGCCAGCATTGGAGCGGGGGCCCTCGGTACGCAGTATTTT
CDR3: CASIGAGALGTQYF

D: .
size: .
J: TRBJ1-6
V: TRBV6-1
DNA: TGTGCCAGCAGTGAAGACGAACTAGCTCCCCTCCACTTT
CDR3: CASSEDELAPLHF

D: .
size: .
J: TRBJ1-5
V: TRBV6-6
DNA: TGTGCCAGCAGTTACGGTGAGGCCCAGCCCCAGCATTTT
CDR3: CASSYGEAQPQHF